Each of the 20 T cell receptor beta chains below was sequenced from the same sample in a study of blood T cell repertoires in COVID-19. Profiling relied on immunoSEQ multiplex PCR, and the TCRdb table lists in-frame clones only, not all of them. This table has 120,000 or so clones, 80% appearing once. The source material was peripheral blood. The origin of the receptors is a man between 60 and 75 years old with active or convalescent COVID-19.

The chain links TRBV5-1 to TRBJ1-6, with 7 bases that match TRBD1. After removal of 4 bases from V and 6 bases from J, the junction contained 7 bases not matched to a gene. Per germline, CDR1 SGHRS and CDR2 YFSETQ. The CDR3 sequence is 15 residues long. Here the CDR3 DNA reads TGCGCCAGCAGCGATACACAGGGGCGTAATTCACCCCTCCACTTT. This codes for CASSDTQGRNSPLHF. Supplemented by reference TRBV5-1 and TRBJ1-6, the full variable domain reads KAGVTQTPRYLIKTRGQQVTLSCSPISGHRSVSWYQQTPGQGLQFLFEYFSETQRNKGNFPGRFSGRQFSNSRSEMNVSTLELGDSALYLCASSDTQGRNSPLHFGNGTRLTVT.

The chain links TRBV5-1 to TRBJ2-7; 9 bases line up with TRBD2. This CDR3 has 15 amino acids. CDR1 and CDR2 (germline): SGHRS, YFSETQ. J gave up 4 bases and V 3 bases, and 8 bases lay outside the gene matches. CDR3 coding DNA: TGCGCCAGCAGCTCCTCCGGGACTAGCAGGTACGAGCAGTACTTC. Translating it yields CASSSSGTSRYEQYF. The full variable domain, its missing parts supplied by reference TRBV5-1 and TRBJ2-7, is KAGVTQTPRYLIKTRGQQVTLSCSPISGHRSVSWYQQTPGQGLQFLFEYFSETQRNKGNFPGRFSGRQFSNSRSEMNVSTLELGDSALYLCASSSSGTSRYEQYFGPGTRLTVT.

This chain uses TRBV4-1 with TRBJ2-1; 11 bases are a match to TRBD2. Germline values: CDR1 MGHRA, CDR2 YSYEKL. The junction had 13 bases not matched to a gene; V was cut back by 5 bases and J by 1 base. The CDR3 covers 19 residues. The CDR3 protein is CASSWRRLAGNGSYNEQFF. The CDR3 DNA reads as TGCGCCAGCAGCTGGAGGCGACTAGCGGGAAACGGGTCCTACAATGAGCAGTTCTTC.

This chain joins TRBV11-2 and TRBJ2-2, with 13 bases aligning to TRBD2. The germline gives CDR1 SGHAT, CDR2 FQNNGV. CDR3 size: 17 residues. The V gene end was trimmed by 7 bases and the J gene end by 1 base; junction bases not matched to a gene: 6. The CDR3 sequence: CASTGLAGVGNTGELFF. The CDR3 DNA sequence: TGTGCCAGCACCGGACTAGCGGGAGTGGGGAACACCGGGGAGCTGTTTTTT.

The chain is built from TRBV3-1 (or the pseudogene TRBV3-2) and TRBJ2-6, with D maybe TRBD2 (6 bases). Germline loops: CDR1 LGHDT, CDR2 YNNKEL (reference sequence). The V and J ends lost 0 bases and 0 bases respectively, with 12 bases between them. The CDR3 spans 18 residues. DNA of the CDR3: TGTGCCAGCAGCCAAGATCTGTCCGGGAGCTCTGGGGCCAACGTCCTGACTTTC. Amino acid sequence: CASSQDLSGSSGANVLTF.

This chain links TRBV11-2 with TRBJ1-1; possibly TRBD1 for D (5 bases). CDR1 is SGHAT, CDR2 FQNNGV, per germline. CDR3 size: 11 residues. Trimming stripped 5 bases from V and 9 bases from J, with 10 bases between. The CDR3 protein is CASSAGLKAFF. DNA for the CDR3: TGTGCCAGCAGCGCAGGGTTGAAAGCTTTCTTT.

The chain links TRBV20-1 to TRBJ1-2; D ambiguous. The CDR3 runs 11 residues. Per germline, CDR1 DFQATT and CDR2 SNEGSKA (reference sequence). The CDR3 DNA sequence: TGCGGAGGGCGCGGCGGCTATGGCTACACCTTC. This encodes CGGRGGYGYTF.

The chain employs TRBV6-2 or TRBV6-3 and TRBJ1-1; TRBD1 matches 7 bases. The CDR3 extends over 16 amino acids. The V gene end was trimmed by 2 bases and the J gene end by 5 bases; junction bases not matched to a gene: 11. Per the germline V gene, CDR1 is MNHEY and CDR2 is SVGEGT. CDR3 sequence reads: CASSYGNRQGRTEAFF. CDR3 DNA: TGTGCCAGCAGTTACGGGAACCGACAGGGAAGGACTGAAGCTTTCTTT.

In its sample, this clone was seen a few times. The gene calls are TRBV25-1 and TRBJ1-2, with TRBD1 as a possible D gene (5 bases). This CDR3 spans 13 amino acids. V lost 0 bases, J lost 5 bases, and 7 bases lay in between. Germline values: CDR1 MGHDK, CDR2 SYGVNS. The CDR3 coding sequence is TGTGCCAGCAGTGAATATGCAGGGTATGGCTACACCTTC. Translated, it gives CASSEYAGYGYTF.

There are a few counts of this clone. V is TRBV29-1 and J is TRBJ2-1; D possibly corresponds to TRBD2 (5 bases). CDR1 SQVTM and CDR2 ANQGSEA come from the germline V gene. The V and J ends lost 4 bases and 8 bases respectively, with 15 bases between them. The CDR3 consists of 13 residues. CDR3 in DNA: TGCAGCGTTGGAACTGTGGTGGGAGATGAGCAGTTCTTC. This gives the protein CSVGTVVGDEQFF.

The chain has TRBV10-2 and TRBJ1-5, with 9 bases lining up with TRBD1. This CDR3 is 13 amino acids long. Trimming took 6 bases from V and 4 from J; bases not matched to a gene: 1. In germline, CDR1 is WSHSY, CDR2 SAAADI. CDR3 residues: CASRTGGNQPQHF. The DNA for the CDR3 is TGCGCCAGCAGGACAGGGGGAAATCAGCCCCAGCATTTT.

The CDR3: CASREGARIYEQYF. The CDR3 bases are TGTGCCAGCAGGGAAGGGGCGAGGATTTACGAGCAGTACTTC. This rearrangement joins TRBV7-9 to TRBJ2-7, with D possibly matching TRBD1 (5 bases). Trimming removed 6 bases at V and 4 bases at J, with 16 bases between. CDR3 size: 14 residues. The V gene's germline CDR1 is SEHNR and CDR2 FQNEAQ (reference sequence).

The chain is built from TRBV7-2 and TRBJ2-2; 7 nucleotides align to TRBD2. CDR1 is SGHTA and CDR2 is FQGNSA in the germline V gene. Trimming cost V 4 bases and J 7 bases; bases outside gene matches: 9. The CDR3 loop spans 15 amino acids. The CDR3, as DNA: TGTGCCAGCAGCTCACCGGGACTATCCGGCGGGGAGCTGTTTTTT. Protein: CASSSPGLSGGELFF. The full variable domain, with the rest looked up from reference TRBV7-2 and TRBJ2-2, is GAGVSQSPSNKVTEKGKDVELRCDPISGHTALYWYRQSLGQGLEFLIYFQGNSAPDKSGLPSDRFSAERTGGSVSTLTIQRTQQEDSAVYLCASSSPGLSGGELFFGEGSRLTVL.

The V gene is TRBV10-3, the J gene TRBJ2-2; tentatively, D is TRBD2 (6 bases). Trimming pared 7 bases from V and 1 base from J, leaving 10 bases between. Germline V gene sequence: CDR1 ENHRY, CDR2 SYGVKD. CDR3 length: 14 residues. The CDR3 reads CAIKVGGNTGELFF. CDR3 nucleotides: TGTGCCATCAAGGTGGGAGGGAACACCGGGGAGCTGTTTTTT.

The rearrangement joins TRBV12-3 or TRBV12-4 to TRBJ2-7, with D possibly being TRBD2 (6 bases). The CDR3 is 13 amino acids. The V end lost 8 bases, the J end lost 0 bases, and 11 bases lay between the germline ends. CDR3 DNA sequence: TGTGCCAGCTGTAGCGGAAGCTCCTACGAGCAGTACTTC. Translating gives CASCSGSSYEQYF.

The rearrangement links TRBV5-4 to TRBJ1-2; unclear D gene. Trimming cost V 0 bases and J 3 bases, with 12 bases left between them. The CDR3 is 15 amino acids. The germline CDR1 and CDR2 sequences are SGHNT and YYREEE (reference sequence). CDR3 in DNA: TGTGCCAGCAGCTTGGAGCGGGCCTCGGACTATGGCTACACCTTC. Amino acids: CASSLERASDYGYTF.

The chain's CDR3 is CASSEHRDFSNTGELFF. The DNA for the CDR3 is TGTGCCAGCAGCGAACATAGGGACTTCTCCAACACCGGGGAGCTGTTTTTT. V is TRBV7-7 and J is TRBJ2-2, with a weak D call TRBD2 (6 bases). The V end was cut by 5 bases, the J end by 2 bases, with 18 bases between. Germline V lookup: CDR1 SSHAT, CDR2 FNYEAQ (reference sequence). The length of the CDR3 is 17 residues.

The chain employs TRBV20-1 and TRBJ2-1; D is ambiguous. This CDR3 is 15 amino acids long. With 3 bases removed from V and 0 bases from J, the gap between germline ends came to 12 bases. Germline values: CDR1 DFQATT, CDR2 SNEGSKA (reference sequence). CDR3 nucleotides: TGCAGTGCTAGTCTCCTTGCCAGCTCCTACAATGAGCAGTTCTTC. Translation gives CSASLLASSYNEQFF.

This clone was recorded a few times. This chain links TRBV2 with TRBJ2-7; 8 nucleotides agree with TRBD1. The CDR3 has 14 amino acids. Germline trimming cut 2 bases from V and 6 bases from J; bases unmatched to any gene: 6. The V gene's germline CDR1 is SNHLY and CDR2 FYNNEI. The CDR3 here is CASSERTGFSEQYF. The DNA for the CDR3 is TGTGCCAGCAGTGAAAGGACAGGGTTCTCCGAGCAGTACTTC. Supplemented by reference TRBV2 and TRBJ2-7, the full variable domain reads EPEVTQTPSHQVTQMGQEVILRCVPISNHLYFYWYRQILGQKVEFLVSFYNNEISEKSEIFDDQFSVERPDGSNFTLKIRSTKLEDSAMYFCASSERTGFSEQYFGPGTRLTVT.

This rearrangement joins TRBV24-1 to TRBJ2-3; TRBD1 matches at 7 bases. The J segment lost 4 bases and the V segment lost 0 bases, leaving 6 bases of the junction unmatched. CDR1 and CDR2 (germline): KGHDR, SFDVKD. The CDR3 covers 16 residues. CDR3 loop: CATSDLRQGGADTQYF. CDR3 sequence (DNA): TGTGCCACCAGTGATTTGAGACAGGGTGGGGCAGATACGCAGTATTTT.